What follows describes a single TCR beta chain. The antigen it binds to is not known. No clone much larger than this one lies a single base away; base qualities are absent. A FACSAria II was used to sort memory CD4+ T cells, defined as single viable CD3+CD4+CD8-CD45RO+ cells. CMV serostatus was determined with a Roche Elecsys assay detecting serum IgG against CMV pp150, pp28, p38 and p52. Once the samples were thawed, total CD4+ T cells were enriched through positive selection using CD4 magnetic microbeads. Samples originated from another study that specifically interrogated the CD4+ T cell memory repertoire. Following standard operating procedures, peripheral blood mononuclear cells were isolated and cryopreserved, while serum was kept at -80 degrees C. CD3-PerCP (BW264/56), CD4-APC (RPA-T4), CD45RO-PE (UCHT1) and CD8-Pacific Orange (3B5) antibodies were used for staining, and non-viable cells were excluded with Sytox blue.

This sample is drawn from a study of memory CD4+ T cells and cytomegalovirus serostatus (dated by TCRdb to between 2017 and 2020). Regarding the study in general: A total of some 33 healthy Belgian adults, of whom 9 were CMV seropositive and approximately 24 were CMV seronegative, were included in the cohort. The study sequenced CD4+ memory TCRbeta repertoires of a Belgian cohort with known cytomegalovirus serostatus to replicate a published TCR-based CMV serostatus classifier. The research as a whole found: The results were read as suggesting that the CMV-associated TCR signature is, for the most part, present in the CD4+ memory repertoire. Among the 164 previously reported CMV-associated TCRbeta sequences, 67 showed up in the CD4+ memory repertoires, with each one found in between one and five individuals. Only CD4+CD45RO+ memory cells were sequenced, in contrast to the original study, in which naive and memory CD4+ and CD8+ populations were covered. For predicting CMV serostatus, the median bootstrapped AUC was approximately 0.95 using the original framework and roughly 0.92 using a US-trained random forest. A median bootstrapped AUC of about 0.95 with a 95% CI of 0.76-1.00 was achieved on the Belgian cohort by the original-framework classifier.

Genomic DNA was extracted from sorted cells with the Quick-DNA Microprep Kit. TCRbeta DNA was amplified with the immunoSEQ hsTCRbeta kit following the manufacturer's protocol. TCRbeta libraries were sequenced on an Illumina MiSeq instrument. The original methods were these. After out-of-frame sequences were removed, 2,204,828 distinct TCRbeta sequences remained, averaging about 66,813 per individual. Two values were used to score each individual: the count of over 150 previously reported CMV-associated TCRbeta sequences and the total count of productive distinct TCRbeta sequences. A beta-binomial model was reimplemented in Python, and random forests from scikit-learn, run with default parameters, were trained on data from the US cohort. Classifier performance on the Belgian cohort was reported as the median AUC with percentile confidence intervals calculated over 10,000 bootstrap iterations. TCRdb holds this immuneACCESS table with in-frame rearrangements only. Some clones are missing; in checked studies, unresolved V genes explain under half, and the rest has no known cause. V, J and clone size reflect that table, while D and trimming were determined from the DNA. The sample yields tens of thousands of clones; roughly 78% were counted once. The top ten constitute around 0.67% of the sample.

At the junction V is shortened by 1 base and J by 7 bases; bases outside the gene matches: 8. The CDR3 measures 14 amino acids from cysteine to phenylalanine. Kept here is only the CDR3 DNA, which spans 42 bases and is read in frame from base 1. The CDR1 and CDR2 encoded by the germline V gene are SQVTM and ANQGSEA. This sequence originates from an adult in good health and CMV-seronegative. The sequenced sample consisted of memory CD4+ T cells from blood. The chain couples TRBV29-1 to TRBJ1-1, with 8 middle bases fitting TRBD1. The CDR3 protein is CSVEGRQGLGEAFF. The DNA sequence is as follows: TGCAGCGTTGAAGGCCGACAGGGGTTAGGTGAAGCTTTCTTT.